This T cell receptor (beta chain) came from a study of blood T cell repertoires in COVID-19. Across the whole study: The United States, Italy and Spain provided the acute and convalescent COVID-19 samples. PBMCs, B-cell-depleted T cells, or T cells provided the cDNA or gDNA that made up the material.

CDR1 is KGHDR, CDR2 SFDVKD, per germline. V dropped 2 bases and J dropped 8; count of bases not matched to a gene: 7. The CDR3 is made up of 17 amino acids. Sequencing was performed with immunoSEQ multiplex PCR; in TCRdb, only in-frame clones are kept and a portion is missing. The table has hundreds of thousands of clones, 70% to 85% seen once. The sequenced sample consisted of peripheral blood. The sequence was obtained from a woman over 75 with acute or convalescent COVID-19. The chain carries TRBV24-1 and TRBJ2-1, with TRBD2 matching over 14 bases. The CDR3 spells CATSDSGTSGSIYEQFF. The CDR3 region has the DNA TGTGCCACCAGTGATTCGGGGACTAGCGGGAGTATTTATGAGCAGTTCTTC.